A selection of T cell receptor beta chains follows, all from one sample in a study of blood T cell repertoires in COVID-19. Assay used: immunoSEQ multiplex PCR; TCRdb lists only in-frame clones, some missing. The sample consists of a few hundred thousand clones, 80% to 90% of them appearing once. Sequencing was performed on PBMCs or T cells enriched from blood (not recorded which). The receptors stem from a man aged 25 to 40 who had recovered from COVID-19. Both conserved end residues are part of each CDR3. Each record gives: J gene, D gene, V gene, clone size, CDR3 DNA, CDR3 protein. A D gene is named only where the DNA matches it firmly. Not all rows give a size; the values are once, few, many and, for expanded clones, a class.

j_gene: TRBJ1-2; d_gene: .; v_gene: TRBV18; abundance: .; CDR3nt: TGTGCCAGCTCACCTGCACTCCTCACACGGGGAGCTAACTATGGCTACACCTTC; CDR3aa: CASSPALLTRGANYGYTF
j_gene: TRBJ1-5; d_gene: .; v_gene: TRBV5-5; abundance: .; CDR3nt: TGTGCCAGCAGCTTGTTTGGGGGGGGCAATCAGCCCCAGCATTTT; CDR3aa: CASSLFGGGNQPQHF
j_gene: TRBJ1-6; d_gene: .; v_gene: TRBV4-2; abundance: few; CDR3nt: TGTGCCAGCAGCCAAGGGCCCTCTTCACCCCTCCACTTT; CDR3aa: CASSQGPSSPLHF
j_gene: TRBJ2-5; d_gene: .; v_gene: TRBV30; abundance: .; CDR3nt: TGTGCCTGGGACGCAGGCCTTATTGGGGAGACCCAGTACTTC; CDR3aa: CAWDAGLIGETQYF
j_gene: TRBJ2-7; d_gene: .; v_gene: TRBV3-1/TRBV3-2; abundance: once; CDR3nt: TGTGCCAGCAGCCAAGATTTTCAGGGTTTAGGATTACGGGAGCAGTACTTC; CDR3aa: CASSQDFQGLGLREQYF
j_gene: TRBJ2-1; d_gene: .; v_gene: TRBV7-8; abundance: .; CDR3nt: TGTGCCAGCAGCCGAGCGGGCACCTACAATGAGCAGTTCTTC; CDR3aa: CASSRAGTYNEQFF
j_gene: TRBJ2-1; d_gene: TRBD2; v_gene: TRBV7-8; abundance: once; CDR3nt: TGTGCCAGCAGCTTTGGCTCTAGCGGGGGGGCCTTCTACAATGAGCAGTTCTTC; CDR3aa: CASSFGSSGGAFYNEQFF
j_gene: TRBJ2-7; d_gene: TRBD1; v_gene: TRBV19; abundance: .; CDR3nt: TGTGCCAGTAGTATTAAGGGGACAGGACACAAGGTATACGAGCAGTACTTC; CDR3aa: CASSIKGTGHKVYEQYF
j_gene: TRBJ2-7; d_gene: TRBD2; v_gene: TRBV5-4; abundance: .; CDR3nt: TGTGCCAGCAGTACTAGCGAAGTTCCCTACGAGCAGTACTTC; CDR3aa: CASSTSEVPYEQYF
j_gene: TRBJ2-3; d_gene: TRBD1; v_gene: TRBV13; abundance: .; CDR3nt: TGTGCCAGCAGCCAACCGCAGGGGGTTAGCACAGATACGCAGTATTTT; CDR3aa: CASSQPQGVSTDTQYF
j_gene: TRBJ1-2; d_gene: .; v_gene: TRBV27; abundance: .; CDR3nt: TGTGCCAGCAGTTTATCGGCGGGGCGCTATGGCTACACCTTC; CDR3aa: CASSLSAGRYGYTF
j_gene: TRBJ2-7; d_gene: TRBD1; v_gene: TRBV4-2; abundance: .; CDR3nt: TGTGCCAGCAGCCAATCAAGGACAGGGGGATCGGAAGAGCAGTACTTC; CDR3aa: CASSQSRTGGSEEQYF
j_gene: TRBJ2-2; d_gene: .; v_gene: TRBV18; abundance: .; CDR3nt: TGTGCCAGCTCACCTCCCCAGGGCCTAAACACCGGGGAGCTGTTTTTT; CDR3aa: CASSPPQGLNTGELFF
j_gene: TRBJ1-5; d_gene: TRBD1; v_gene: TRBV6-5; abundance: few; CDR3nt: TGTGCCAGCGGGACAGGGGCCACCGGGGGGAAACCCCAGCATTTT; CDR3aa: CASGTGATGGKPQHF
j_gene: TRBJ1-1; d_gene: .; v_gene: TRBV18; abundance: .; CDR3nt: TGTGCCAGCTCCGGGACAACGAACACTGAAGCTTTCTTT; CDR3aa: CASSGTTNTEAFF
j_gene: TRBJ2-4; d_gene: .; v_gene: TRBV7-5; abundance: .; CDR3nt: TGTGCCAGAAGCCCGGAGAAGGGACAAAAAAGCCCGCTAGCCAAAAACATTCAGTACTTC; CDR3aa: CARSPEKGQKSPLAKNIQYF
j_gene: TRBJ2-5; d_gene: .; v_gene: TRBV5-1; abundance: .; CDR3nt: TGCGCCAGCAGCCCCGGGATTTTAGAAGAGACCCAGTACTTC; CDR3aa: CASSPGILEETQYF
j_gene: TRBJ1-2; d_gene: TRBD1; v_gene: TRBV5-6; abundance: .; CDR3nt: TGTGCCAGCAGCTTCCAAAGTAGGACAGGGGGCGCGGATGGCTACACCTTC; CDR3aa: CASSFQSRTGGADGYTF
j_gene: TRBJ2-2; d_gene: .; v_gene: TRBV15; abundance: .; CDR3nt: TGTGCCACCAGCAGAGATCAGGGGGGTCGTGGCGGGGAGCTGTTTTTT; CDR3aa: CATSRDQGGRGGELFF
j_gene: TRBJ2-1; d_gene: .; v_gene: TRBV4-2; abundance: .; CDR3nt: TGTGCCAGCAGCCAAGATTATCCAGGGAATGAGCAGTTCTTC; CDR3aa: CASSQDYPGNEQFF
j_gene: TRBJ1-2; d_gene: TRBD1; v_gene: TRBV5-6; abundance: .; CDR3nt: TGTGCCAGCAGCTTGTATGACAGGGAAGACTATGGCTACACCTTC; CDR3aa: CASSLYDREDYGYTF
j_gene: TRBJ1-6; d_gene: .; v_gene: TRBV10-3; abundance: .; CDR3nt: TGTGCCATCAGTGAGCGCGAACTTAATTCACCCCTCCACTTT; CDR3aa: CAISERELNSPLHF
j_gene: TRBJ1-5; d_gene: .; v_gene: TRBV6-9; abundance: .; CDR3nt: TGTGCCAGCAGTTACCCGGGGTCCAATCAGCCCCAGCATTTT; CDR3aa: CASSYPGSNQPQHF
j_gene: TRBJ2-2; d_gene: TRBD1; v_gene: TRBV9; abundance: .; CDR3nt: TGTGCCAGCAGCGATAAGTCCGGGACAGGGTATGAGTCCGCCGGGGAGCTGTTTTTT; CDR3aa: CASSDKSGTGYESAGELFF
j_gene: TRBJ1-4; d_gene: .; v_gene: TRBV3-1/TRBV3-2; abundance: .; CDR3nt: TGTGCCAGCAGCCAAGGGGTTGGTTCAGGGAGGGGAAAACTGTTTTTT; CDR3aa: CASSQGVGSGRGKLFF
j_gene: TRBJ2-1; d_gene: TRBD2; v_gene: TRBV7-9; abundance: .; CDR3nt: TGTGCCAGCAGCTTAGGGCTAGCGGGGAACGAGCAGTTCTTC; CDR3aa: CASSLGLAGNEQFF
j_gene: TRBJ1-6; d_gene: TRBD1; v_gene: TRBV2; abundance: few; CDR3nt: TGTGCCAGCTCCCCCCAGGGGGTAGCGAATTCACCCCTCCACTTT; CDR3aa: CASSPQGVANSPLHF
j_gene: TRBJ1-6; d_gene: .; v_gene: TRBV29-1; abundance: .; CDR3nt: TGCAGCGTTGCCACAGGGTTTAATAATTCACCCCTCCACTTT; CDR3aa: CSVATGFNNSPLHF
j_gene: TRBJ2-7; d_gene: .; v_gene: TRBV10-3; abundance: .; CDR3nt: TGTGCCTGTGGACTGGAGATTTCCTACGAGCAGTACTTC; CDR3aa: CACGLEISYEQYF
j_gene: TRBJ1-4; d_gene: .; v_gene: TRBV4-3; abundance: .; CDR3nt: TGCGCCAGCAGCCAAGATGGCTCGTATGAAAAACTGTTTTTT; CDR3aa: CASSQDGSYEKLFF
j_gene: TRBJ2-4; d_gene: .; v_gene: TRBV7-9; abundance: .; CDR3nt: TGTGCCAGCAGCTCAAATGCGGTGGTTCTAGCCAAAAACATTCAGTACTTC; CDR3aa: CASSSNAVVLAKNIQYF
j_gene: TRBJ1-2; d_gene: TRBD1; v_gene: TRBV7-2; abundance: .; CDR3nt: TGTGCCAGCAGCTCCTTATCACAGGGGGCTAACTATGGCTACACCTTC; CDR3aa: CASSSLSQGANYGYTF
j_gene: TRBJ2-7; d_gene: .; v_gene: TRBV25-1; abundance: .; CDR3nt: TGTGCCAGCAGTGAATTCCGAGGGTATGACGAGCAGTACTTC; CDR3aa: CASSEFRGYDEQYF